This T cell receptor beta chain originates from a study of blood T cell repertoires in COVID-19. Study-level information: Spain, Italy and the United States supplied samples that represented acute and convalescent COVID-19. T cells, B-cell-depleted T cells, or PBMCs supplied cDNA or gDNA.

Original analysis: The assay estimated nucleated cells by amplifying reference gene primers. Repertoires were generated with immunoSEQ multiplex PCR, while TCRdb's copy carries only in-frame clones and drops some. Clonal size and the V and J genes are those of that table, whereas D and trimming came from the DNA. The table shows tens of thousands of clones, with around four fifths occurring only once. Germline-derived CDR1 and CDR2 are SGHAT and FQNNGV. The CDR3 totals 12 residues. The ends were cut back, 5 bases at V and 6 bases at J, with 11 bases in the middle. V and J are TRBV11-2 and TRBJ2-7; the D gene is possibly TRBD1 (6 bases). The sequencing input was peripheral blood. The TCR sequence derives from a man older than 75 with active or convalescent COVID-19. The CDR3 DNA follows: TGTGCCAGCAGCCCACAGGGAACCGAGCAGTACTTC. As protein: CASSPQGTEQYF.